Given below is one T cell receptor (beta chain) in context. As yet, its antigen is unknown. This sample is part of a study of pediatric ulcerative colitis. Study-wide results and caveats: Acute severe colitis showed lower rectal diversity from clonal expansions.

Sequencing was at survey level. Up to 500,000 reads were sequenced per sample. Assay used: immunoSEQ multiplex PCR; TCRdb lists only in-frame clones, some missing. The repertoire holds about 5,800 clones, with nearly 90% as singletons. The sample taken for sequencing was blood. The clonotype originates from a girl aged 10 to 17 who was a control in a study of pediatric ulcerative colitis.

Written as DNA, the CDR3 is TGCGCCAGCGGAATCGGGACAGTTAGCTACAATGAGCAGTTCTTC. Translating gives CASGIGTVSYNEQFF. The chain carries TRBV5-1 and TRBJ2-1, with 7 positions matching TRBD1. CDR1 is SGHRS and CDR2 is YFSETQ in the germline V gene. The CDR3 has 15 residues. V dropped 7 bases and J dropped 3; count of bases not matched to a gene: 10. Combining the CDR3 with reference TRBV5-1 and TRBJ2-1 gives the whole variable domain KAGVTQTPRYLIKTRGQQVTLSCSPISGHRSVSWYQQTPGQGLQFLFEYFSETQRNKGNFPGRFSGRQFSNSRSEMNVSTLELGDSALYLCASGIGTVSYNEQFFGPGTRLTVL.